This TCR beta chain was identified during a study of blood T cell repertoires in COVID-19 (dated by TCRdb to between 2020 and 2021). About the investigation overall: Samples covering the acute and convalescent phases of COVID-19 were provided by collaborators in the United States, Italy and Spain. Samples were obtained from the ongoing ImmuneRACE study (first 160 participants) and from over 1,000 subjects provided by 6 global collaborators. Subjects who had been exposed to COVID-19, were actively infected with it, or had recovered from it provided the deeply sampled blood TCRbeta repertoires that made up the dataset. Where HLA class I and class II types were available, the types were taken from metadata supplied by the sample provider, not from assay-based typing. The material from the prospective study consisted of cDNA or gDNA derived from T cells, B-cell-depleted T cells, or PBMCs. Nearly every sample came with metadata listing a de-identified subject ID, COVID-19 status, age in years and sex. The repertoires were released in a freely available public database intended as a resource for research on the immune response to SARS-CoV-2.

One collaborating source in Seattle enrolled patients while the patients were actively infected and followed the patients over time throughout the course of disease. Each collaborating institution followed its own protocols to collect whole blood in K2EDTA tubes. For TCRbeta analysis, collaborators shipped samples in one of three forms: frozen whole blood, isolated PBMCs, or DNA extracted from either of those sample types. TCRbeta CDR3 regions were amplified from genomic DNA using the immunoSEQ Assay, a bias-controlled multiplex PCR. The study's own analysis went as follows. The number of nucleated cells in each sample was estimated by amplification of reference gene primers within the assay. Sequence reads were collapsed and filtered to measure the absolute abundance of every unique TCRbeta CDR3 rearrangement. For each sample, productive Simpson clonality was calculated as the square root of Simpson's diversity index over productive rearrangements. In TCRdb, the immuneACCESS table is reduced to in-frame sequences with V and J assigned. These tables do not hold every clone; where another copy was compared, an unresolved V gene accounts for under half, and the others remain unexplained. D and trimming come from the DNA, and the V and J calls and clone size come from that table. Here the sample has about 480,000 clones; roughly nine tenths occur a single time. The ten largest clones take up about 1% of the sample.

Regarding this clone: The antigen it recognizes is unknown. No much larger clone exists at a distance of one base, and base qualities are not known.

The investigation overall reported the following: Clinical and demographic metadata were provided uncurated, with the amount varying by source and participant.

The V end loses 3 bases and the J end loses 8 bases, and a stretch of 13 bases separates them. The germline V gene (reference sequence) supplies CDR1 LNHDA and CDR2 SQIVND. CDR3 length: 13 amino acids, cysteine to phenylalanine. The sequence is cut down to CDR3 DNA, 39 bases in frame from base 1. This sequence uses TRBV19 and TRBJ1-2, and the D gene may be TRBD1, 5 bases matching. The receptor was derived from a man aged 18 to 29 with COVID-19, enrolled during active disease. Sequenced sample: peripheral blood. This receptor carries the CDR3 CASSILTETGYTF. The sequenced DNA is TGTGCCAGTAGTATTTTGACAGAGACGGGCTACACCTTC.